This T cell receptor (beta chain) was profiled in a study of CD8 T cells in Susac syndrome. The authors negatively isolated CD8+ and CD4+ T cells and FACS-enriched TEMRA cells. Findings and caveats of the study: As acknowledged by the study, its TCR sequencing and HLA analysis included a relatively small number of individuals.

Random hexamers were used to reverse transcribe an amount of roughly 0.5 to 1 ug RNA. The TCR beta CDR3 was amplified by immunoSEQ multiplex PCR across 54 Vbeta, 13 Jbeta. TCRdb re-called the immunoSEQ multiplex PCR reads with MiXCR, one entry per CDR3 protein. The data show about 120,000 distinct CDR3 sequences, 85% to 95% seen once. This clonotype has only one observation. The antigen remains unidentified. The specimen was CD4+ T cells from PBMCs. The TCR sequence derives from a human donor in good health.

CDR3 amino acids: CASSPTTSTDTQYF. The CDR3 region has the DNA TGTGCCAGCTCACCCACCACTAGCACAGATACGCAGTATTTT. J is TRBJ2-3 and V is TRBV18, with D uncertain. V was shortened by 3 bases and J by 0 bases, with 7 bases between the two germline ends. Germline V gene sequence: CDR1 KGHSH, CDR2 LQKENI. This CDR3 has 14 amino acids.